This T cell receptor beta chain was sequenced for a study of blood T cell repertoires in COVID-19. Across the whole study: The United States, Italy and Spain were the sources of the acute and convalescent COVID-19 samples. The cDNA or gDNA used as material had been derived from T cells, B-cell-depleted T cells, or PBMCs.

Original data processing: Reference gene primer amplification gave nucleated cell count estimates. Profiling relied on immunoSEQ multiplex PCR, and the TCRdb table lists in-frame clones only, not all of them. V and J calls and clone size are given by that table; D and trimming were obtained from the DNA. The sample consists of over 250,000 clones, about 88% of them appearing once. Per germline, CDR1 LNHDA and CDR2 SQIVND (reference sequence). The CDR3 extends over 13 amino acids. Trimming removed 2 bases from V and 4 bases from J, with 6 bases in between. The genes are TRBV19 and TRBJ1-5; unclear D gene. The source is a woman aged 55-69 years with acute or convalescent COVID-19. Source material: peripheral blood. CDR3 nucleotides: TGTGCCAGTAGTATAAGTCAGAATCAGCCCCAGCATTTT. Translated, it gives CASSISQNQPQHF.